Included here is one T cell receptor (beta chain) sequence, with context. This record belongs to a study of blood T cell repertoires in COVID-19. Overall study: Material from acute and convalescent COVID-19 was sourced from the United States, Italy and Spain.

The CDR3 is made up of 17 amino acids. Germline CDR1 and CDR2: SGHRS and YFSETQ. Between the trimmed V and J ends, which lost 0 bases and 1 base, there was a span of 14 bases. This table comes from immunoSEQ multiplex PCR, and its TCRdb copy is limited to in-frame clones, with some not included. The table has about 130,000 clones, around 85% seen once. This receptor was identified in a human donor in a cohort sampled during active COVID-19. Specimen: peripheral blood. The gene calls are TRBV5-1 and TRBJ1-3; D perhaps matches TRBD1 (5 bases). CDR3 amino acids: CASSLDGGFRSGNTIYF. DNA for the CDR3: TGCGCCAGCAGCTTGGATGGGGGGTTCCGTTCTGGAAACACCATATATTTT.